These 15 T cell receptor beta chains were all obtained from the same sample, sequenced in a study of neoadjuvant nivolumab and ipilimumab in lung cancer. Sequenced by immunoSEQ multiplex PCR; TCRdb stores in-frame clones only, minus some. The sample records some 17,000 clones, roughly three quarters being singletons. The sample here was tumor tissue, taken after neoadjuvant nivolumab, alone or with ipilimumab, at or shortly before surgery. Every receptor here comes from an adult with non-small cell lung cancer.

The chain recombines TRBV14 with TRBJ1-1; D gene unclear. V was pared by 4 bases and J by 9 bases, with 15 bases between. The CDR3 contains 13 residues. The germline V gene has CDR1 SGHDN and CDR2 FVKESK. CDR3 DNA: TGTGCCAGCAGCCCGACGGGCATTGCGAAAGCTTTCTTT. Protein product: CASSPTGIAKAFF.

This clone was seen a single time. This rearrangement joins TRBV2 to TRBJ1-5; weak D call: TRBD1 (6 bases). Germline loops: CDR1 SNHLY, CDR2 FYNNEI. This CDR3 contains 14 residues. V was cut by 7 bases and J by 7 bases, with 17 bases left in between. The CDR3 DNA is TGTGCCAGCACCCAGGGACACCAAGGGCAGCCCCAGCATTTT. Its translation is CASTQGHQGQPQHF.

V is TRBV5-6 and J is TRBJ2-7; 7 bases are shared with TRBD1. Germline lookup yields CDR1 SGHDT and CDR2 YYEEEE. Germline trimming cut 0 bases from V and 4 bases from J; bases unmatched to any gene: 10. This CDR3 is 16 amino acids long. The CDR3 here is CASSLDRAGGFYEQYF. CDR3 in DNA: TGTGCCAGCAGCTTGGATAGGGCAGGGGGTTTTTACGAGCAGTACTTC.

V gene TRBV5-6 combines with J gene TRBJ1-2; no definite D call. The V and J ends lost 5 bases and 5 bases respectively, with 7 bases between them. The CDR3 loop spans 11 amino acids. The germline gives CDR1 SGHDT, CDR2 YYEEEE. The CDR3 region is CASRHAYGYTF. The CDR3 coding sequence is TGTGCCAGCAGACATGCTTATGGCTACACCTTC. The whole variable domain, remainder taken from reference TRBV5-6 and TRBJ1-2, is DAGVTQSPTHLIKTRGQQVTLRCSPKSGHDTVSWYQQALGQGPQFIFQYYEEEERQRGNFPDRFSGHQFPNYSSELNVNALLLGDSALYLCASRHAYGYTFGSGTRLTVV.

V is TRBV5-4 and J is TRBJ2-1; possible D gene TRBD2, 5 bases. The CDR3 length is 15 residues. The germline gives CDR1 SGHNT, CDR2 YYREEE (reference sequence). Between the trimmed V and J ends, which lost 5 bases and 0 bases, there was a span of 12 bases. CDR3 nucleotide sequence: TGTGCCAGCAGAAGGACGGGAAGCTCCTACAATGAGCAGTTCTTC. Amino acids: CASRRTGSSYNEQFF.

This clone has just a few counts. The rearrangement links TRBV7-2 to TRBJ2-4, with unresolved D. The germline V gene has CDR1 SGHTA and CDR2 FQGNSA. Trimming pared 4 bases from V and 0 bases from J, leaving 7 bases between. This CDR3 contains 14 residues. CDR3 protein: CASSSPEAKNIQYF. In DNA form, the CDR3 reads TGTGCCAGCAGCTCTCCGGAAGCCAAAAACATTCAGTACTTC.

In this sample, this clone turned up a few times. The chain combines TRBV5-1 with TRBJ2-2, with a possible D match to TRBD1 (6 bases). V was cut by 4 bases and J by 7 bases, with 14 bases left in between. The CDR3 has 14 amino acids. CDR1 SGHRS and CDR2 YFSETQ come from the germline V gene. The CDR3 nucleotides read TGCGCCAGCAGCGTAGGACAGTGGGACGGGGAGCTGTTTTTT. Its protein product is CASSVGQWDGELFF.

DNA for the CDR3: TGTGCCAGCAGTGACTCAATGCTCAACAATGAGCAGTTCTTC. Residues: CASSDSMLNNEQFF. V and J are TRBV11-1 and TRBJ2-1; D is undetermined. The CDR3 has 14 residues. Looked up from germline, CDR1 is SGHAT and CDR2 is FQDESV (reference sequence). V was trimmed by 6 bases and J by 5 bases, leaving 14 bases between them.

J is TRBJ1-5 and V is TRBV15, with 7 bases matching TRBD1. This CDR3 region has 16 residues. V shed 3 bases and J 2 bases; nucleotides not matched to a gene: 7. Germline CDR1 LNHNV, CDR2 YYDKDF (reference sequence). DNA for the CDR3: TGTGCCACCAGCAGTGGGCCCGGGACAGGCAATCAGCCCCAGCATTTT. Its protein product is CATSSGPGTGNQPQHF.

The rearrangement links TRBV7-3 to TRBJ2-2, with 8 bases that match TRBD2. The CDR3 contains 14 residues. From germline, CDR1 is SGHTA and CDR2 FQGTGA. J was trimmed by 7 bases and V by 1 base; bases with no gene match: 2. CDR3 region: CASSLSGTSGELFF. The CDR3 bases are TGTGCCAGCAGCTTAAGTGGGACTAGCGGGGAGCTGTTTTTT.

This chain links TRBV10-3 with TRBJ1-1, with 8 positions matching TRBD1. V lost 7 bases to trimming and J lost 7 bases; unmatched junction nucleotides: 8. Germline V CDR1 and CDR2: ENHRY, SYGVKD. The length of the CDR3 is 13 residues. CDR3 DNA sequence: TGTGCCATCAAAATTGGACAGGGTGATGAAGCTTTCTTT. Its protein product is CAIKIGQGDEAFF.

This rearrangement joins TRBV6-5 to TRBJ1-3; D is perhaps TRBD1 (5 bases). Germline CDR1 and CDR2: MNHEY and SVGAGI. Trimming took 5 bases from V and 2 from J, leaving 7 bases between them. This CDR3 has 13 amino acids. The CDR3 region has the DNA TGTGCCAGCAGTCAGGGAACTGGAAACACCATATATTTT. Protein sequence: CASSQGTGNTIYF.

V gene TRBV7-9 combines with J gene TRBJ2-1; D gene ambiguous. This CDR3 comprises 15 residues. V was clipped by 4 bases and J by 10 bases, with 20 bases between them. Germline values: CDR1 SEHNR, CDR2 FQNEAQ (reference sequence). The CDR3 is CASSSLVNRQAEQFF. CDR3 in DNA: TGTGCCAGCAGCTCACTTGTCAACCGGCAGGCAGAGCAGTTCTTC.

The chain recombines TRBV7-2 with TRBJ2-5; unclear D gene. The germline V and J ends were trimmed by 7 bases and 2 bases, with 8 bases remaining between them. This CDR3 contains 12 residues. Germline CDR1 and CDR2: SGHTA and FQGNSA. Here the CDR3 DNA reads TGTGCCAGCACCCCTCGACAAGAGACCCAGTACTTC. This codes for CASTPRQETQYF.

The DNA for the CDR3 is TGTGCCAGCAACCCGGGAGCAACCTACAATGAGCAGTTCTTC. Amino acid sequence: CASNPGATYNEQFF. The chain is built from TRBV7-9 and TRBJ2-1; D possibly corresponds to TRBD2 (6 bases). The length of the CDR3 is 14 residues. Trimming shortened V by 7 bases and J by 2 bases, and 12 bases separated the two germline ends. In germline, CDR1 is SEHNR, CDR2 FQNEAQ (reference sequence). Drawing the rest from reference TRBV7-9 and TRBJ2-1, the complete variable domain is DTGVSQNPRHKITKRGQNVTFRCDPISEHNRLYWYRQTLGQGPEFLTYFQNEAQLEKSRLLSDRFSAERPKGSFSTLEIQRTEQGDSAMYLCASNPGATYNEQFFGPGTRLTVL.